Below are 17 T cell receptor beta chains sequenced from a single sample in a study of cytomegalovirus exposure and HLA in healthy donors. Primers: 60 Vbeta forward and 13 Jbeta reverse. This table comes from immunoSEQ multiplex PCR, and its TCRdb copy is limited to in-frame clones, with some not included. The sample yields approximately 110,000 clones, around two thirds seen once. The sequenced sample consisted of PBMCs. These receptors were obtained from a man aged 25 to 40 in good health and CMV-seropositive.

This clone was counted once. In nucleotides, the CDR3 is TGTGCCAGCAGCTTAGCTTATAATTCACCCCTCCACTTT. Its protein product is CASSLAYNSPLHF. This chain links TRBV11-2 with TRBJ1-6; D call uncertain. V was shortened by 1 base and J by 4 bases, with 2 bases between the two germline ends. CDR3 length: 13 amino acids. Germline V gives CDR1 SGHAT, CDR2 FQNNGV.

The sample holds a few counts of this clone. The CDR3 DNA reads as TGTGCCAGCAGCCTCAGCGGGGGTGATACGCAGTATTTT. It codes for CASSLSGGDTQYF. This chain links TRBV14 with TRBJ2-3; 8 nucleotides line up with TRBD2. CDR1 SGHDN and CDR2 FVKESK come from the germline V gene. V trimming: 4 bases; J trimming: 6 bases; junction bases outside the gene matches: 3. The CDR3 covers 13 residues.

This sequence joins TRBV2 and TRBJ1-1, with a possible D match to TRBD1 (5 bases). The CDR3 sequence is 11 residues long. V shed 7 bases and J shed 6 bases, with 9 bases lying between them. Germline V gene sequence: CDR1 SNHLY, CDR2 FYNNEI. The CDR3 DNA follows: TGTGCCAGCACCGGGGGGGCTGAAGCTTTCTTT. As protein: CASTGGAEAFF.

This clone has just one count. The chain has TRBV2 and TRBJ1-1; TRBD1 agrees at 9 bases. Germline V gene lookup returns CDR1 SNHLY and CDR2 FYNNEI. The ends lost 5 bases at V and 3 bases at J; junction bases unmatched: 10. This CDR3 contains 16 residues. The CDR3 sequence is CASSTGGLLSDTEAFF. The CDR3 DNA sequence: TGTGCCAGCAGTACAGGGGGCCTTTTATCGGACACTGAAGCTTTCTTT. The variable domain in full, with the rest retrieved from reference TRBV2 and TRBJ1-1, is EPEVTQTPSHQVTQMGQEVILRCVPISNHLYFYWYRQILGQKVEFLVSFYNNEISEKSEIFDDQFSVERPDGSNFTLKIRSTKLEDSAMYFCASSTGGLLSDTEAFFGQGTRLTVV.

The CDR3 is CASSVGTGGWETQYF. The CDR3 nucleotides are TGTGCCAGCAGCGTAGGGACAGGGGGCTGGGAGACCCAGTACTTC. The chain links TRBV9 to TRBJ2-5, with TRBD1 matching 11 bases. Germline V lookup: CDR1 SGDLS, CDR2 YYNGEE. CDR3 size: 15 residues. V lost 0 bases, J lost 5 bases, and 3 bases stayed unmatched.

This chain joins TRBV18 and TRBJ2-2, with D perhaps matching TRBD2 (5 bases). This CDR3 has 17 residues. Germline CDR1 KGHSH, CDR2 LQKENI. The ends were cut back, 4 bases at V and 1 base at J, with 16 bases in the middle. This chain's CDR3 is CASSRRNPGENTGELFF. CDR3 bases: TGTGCCAGCTCACGGCGGAACCCCGGGGAGAACACCGGGGAGCTGTTTTTT.

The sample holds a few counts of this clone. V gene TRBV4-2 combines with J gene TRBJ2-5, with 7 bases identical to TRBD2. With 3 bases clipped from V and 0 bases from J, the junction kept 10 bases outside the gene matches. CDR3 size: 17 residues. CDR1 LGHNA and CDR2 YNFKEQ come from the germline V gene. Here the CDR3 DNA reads TGTGCCAGCAGCCAGGGTAGTAGCGGGTTGTACCAAGAGACCCAGTACTTC. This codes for CASSQGSSGLYQETQYF.

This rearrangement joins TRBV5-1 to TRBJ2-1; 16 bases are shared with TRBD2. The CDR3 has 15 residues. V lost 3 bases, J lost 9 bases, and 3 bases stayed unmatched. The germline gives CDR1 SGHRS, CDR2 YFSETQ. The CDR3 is CASSYGTSGGGEQFF. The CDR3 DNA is TGCGCCAGCAGCTACGGGACTAGCGGGGGGGGTGAGCAGTTCTTC.

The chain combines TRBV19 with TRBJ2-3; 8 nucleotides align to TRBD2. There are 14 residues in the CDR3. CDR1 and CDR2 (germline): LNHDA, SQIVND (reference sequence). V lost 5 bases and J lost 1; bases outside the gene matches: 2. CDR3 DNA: TGTGCCAGTAGTGCGGGGGGCGGCACAGATACGCAGTATTTT. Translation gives CASSAGGGTDTQYF.

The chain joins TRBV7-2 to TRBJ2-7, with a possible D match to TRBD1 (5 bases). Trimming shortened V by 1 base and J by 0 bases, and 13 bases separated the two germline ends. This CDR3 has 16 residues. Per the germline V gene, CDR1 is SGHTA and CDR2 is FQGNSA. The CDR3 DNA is TGTGCCAGCAGCTTAGAGGGGCCGGGCCTCTCCTACGAGCAGTACTTC. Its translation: CASSLEGPGLSYEQYF.

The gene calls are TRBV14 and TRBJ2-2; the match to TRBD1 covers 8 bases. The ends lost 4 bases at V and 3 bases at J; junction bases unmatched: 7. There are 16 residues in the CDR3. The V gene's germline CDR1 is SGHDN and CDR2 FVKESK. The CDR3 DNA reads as TGTGCCAGCAGCCCCGTTCAGGGGGCAGACACCGGGGAGCTGTTTTTT. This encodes CASSPVQGADTGELFF.

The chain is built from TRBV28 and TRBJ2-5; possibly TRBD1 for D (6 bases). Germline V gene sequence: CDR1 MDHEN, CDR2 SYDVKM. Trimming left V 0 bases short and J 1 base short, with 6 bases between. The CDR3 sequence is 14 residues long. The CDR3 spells CASSLWDSQETQYF. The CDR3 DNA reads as TGTGCCAGCAGTTTATGGGACAGCCAAGAGACCCAGTACTTC.

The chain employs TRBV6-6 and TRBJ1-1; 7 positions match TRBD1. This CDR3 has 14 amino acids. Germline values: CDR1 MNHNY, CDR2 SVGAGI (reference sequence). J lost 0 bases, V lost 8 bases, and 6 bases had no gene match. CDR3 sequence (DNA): TGTGCCAGCCACGAGCAGGGGGTGAACACTGAAGCTTTCTTT. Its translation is CASHEQGVNTEAFF.

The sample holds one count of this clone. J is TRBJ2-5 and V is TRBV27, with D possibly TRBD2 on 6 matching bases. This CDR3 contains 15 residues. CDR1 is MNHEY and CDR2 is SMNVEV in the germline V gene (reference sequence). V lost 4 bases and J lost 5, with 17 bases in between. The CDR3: CASSSPRREGETQYF. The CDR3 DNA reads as TGTGCCAGCAGTTCCCCTCGGAGGGAAGGGGAGACCCAGTACTTC.

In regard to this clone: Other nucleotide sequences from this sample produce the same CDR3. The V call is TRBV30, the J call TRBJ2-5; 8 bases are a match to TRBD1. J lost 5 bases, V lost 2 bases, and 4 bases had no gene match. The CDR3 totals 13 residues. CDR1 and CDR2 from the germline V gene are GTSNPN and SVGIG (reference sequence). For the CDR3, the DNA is TGTGCCTGGAGTACTCAGGGGGCCGAGACCCAGTACTTC. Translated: CAWSTQGAETQYF.

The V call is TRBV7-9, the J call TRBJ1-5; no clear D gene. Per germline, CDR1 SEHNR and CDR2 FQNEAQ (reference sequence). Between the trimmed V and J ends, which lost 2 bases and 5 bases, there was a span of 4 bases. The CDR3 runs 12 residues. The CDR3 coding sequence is TGTGCCAGCAGCTTACCATATCAGCCCCAGCATTTT. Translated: CASSLPYQPQHF.

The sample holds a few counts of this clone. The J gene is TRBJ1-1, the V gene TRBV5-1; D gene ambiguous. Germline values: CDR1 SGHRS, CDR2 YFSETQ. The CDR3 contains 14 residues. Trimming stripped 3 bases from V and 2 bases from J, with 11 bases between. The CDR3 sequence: CASSSLELNTEAFF. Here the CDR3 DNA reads TGCGCCAGCAGCTCCCTGGAGTTAAACACTGAAGCTTTCTTT.